A single sample is the source of the 22 T cell receptor beta chains below, sequenced in a study of regulatory T cells in long-lasting Graves disease. Regarding time point: newly diagnosed GD, antithyroid drugs for less than 3 months. Isolated PBMC RNA provided the starting material for the TCR library. CDR3 regions were amplified by Arm-PCR using iRepertoire HTBI primers to build TCR beta libraries. TCRdb reprocessed the multiplex PCR reads with MiXCR, giving one entry per CDR3 protein. The sample lists approximately 400,000 distinct CDR3 sequences; around 16% were seen once. The material sequenced was peripheral blood mononuclear cells (PBMCs), taken at new diagnosis, from a patient treated with antithyroid drugs. Receptors originate from a female donor with Graves disease.

This clonotype was detected ten times or more. The chain carries TRBV12-5 and TRBJ2-1; perhaps TRBD2 as D (6 bases). Trimming removed 6 bases from V and 7 bases from J, with 10 bases in between. The CDR3 has 12 residues. The V gene's germline CDR1 is LGHNT and CDR2 FRNRAP. In DNA form, the CDR3 reads TGTGCTAGTGGACGGACTACAAATGAGCAGTTCTTC. Protein sequence: CASGRTTNEQFF.

This clonotype was found many times. The J gene is TRBJ1-2, the V gene TRBV7-3; perhaps TRBD1 as D (6 bases). The germline CDR1 and CDR2 sequences are SGHTA and FQGTGA. This CDR3 region has 14 residues. The germline V and J ends were trimmed by 8 bases and 8 bases, with 21 bases remaining between them. CDR3 coding DNA: TGTGCCAGCGGGTTGGGGGACAACCCGGGAGGCTACACCTTC. This sequence encodes CASGLGDNPGGYTF. Supplemented by reference TRBV7-3 and TRBJ1-2, the full variable domain reads GAGVSQTPSNKVTEKGKYVELRCDPISGHTALYWYRQSLGQGPEFLIYFQGTGAADDSGLPNDRFFAVRPEGSVSTLKIQRTERGDSAVYLCASGLGDNPGGYTFGSGTRLTVV.

The sample holds a few counts of this clonotype. The rearrangement links TRBV25-1 to TRBJ1-3; unclear D gene. The CDR3 runs 17 residues. From germline, CDR1 is MGHDK and CDR2 SYGVNS. Trimming left V 0 bases short and J 11 bases short, with 23 bases between. DNA of the CDR3: TGTGCCAGCAGTGAATACCGGGTGCGACCGAGGAGCTTTCCCATATATTTT. It specifies CASSEYRVRPRSFPIYF.

This clonotype was recorded at least ten times. The chain links TRBV25-1 to TRBJ2-3, with 12 nucleotides matching TRBD2. The CDR3 is 18 amino acids. Germline V gives CDR1 MGHDK, CDR2 SYGVNS. Losses at the gene ends were 4 bases for V and 2 bases for J; bases not matched to a gene: 10. As DNA, the CDR3 is TGTGCCAGCAGTGCCAATCTAGCGGGAGGGCCGGACACAGATACGCAGTATTTT. Translation gives CASSANLAGGPDTDTQYF. Supplemented by reference TRBV25-1 and TRBJ2-3, the full variable domain reads EADIYQTPRYLVIGTGKKITLECSQTMGHDKMYWYQQDPGMELHLIHYSYGVNSTEKGDLSSESTVSRIRTEHFPLTLESARPSHTSQYLCASSANLAGGPDTDTQYFGPGTRLTVL.

This clonotype was counted only a few times. This rearrangement joins TRBV6-2 or TRBV6-3 to TRBJ2-1; TRBD1 is a possible D gene (5 bases). The CDR3 contains 13 residues. V was clipped by 11 bases and J by 1 base, with 12 bases between them. Germline V gene data show CDR1 as MNHEY and CDR2 as SVGEGT. CDR3 region: CAGGHPSYNEQFF. The CDR3 DNA reads as TGTGCCGGTGGACACCCATCCTACAATGAGCAGTTCTTC.

A few counts support this clonotype. This chain uses TRBV6-5 with TRBJ1-5; unclear D gene. V lost 0 bases to trimming and J lost 6 bases, with 6 bases between them. Per the germline V gene, CDR1 is MNHEY and CDR2 is SVGAGI. The CDR3 sequence is 13 residues long. The CDR3 bases are TGTGCCAGCAGTTACTCGAACGGTCAGCCCCAGCATTTT. Its protein is CASSYSNGQPQHF.

The sample holds many counts of this clonotype. This rearrangement joins TRBV20-1 to TRBJ1-1; 9 nucleotides match TRBD1. This CDR3 is 15 amino acids long. V lost 5 bases to trimming and J lost 2 bases; unmatched junction nucleotides: 9. The germline gives CDR1 DFQATT, CDR2 SNEGSKA (reference sequence). In nucleotides, the CDR3 is TGCAGTGCTCCCCTGGGGACAGGGTATAACACTGAAGCTTTCTTT. Translating gives CSAPLGTGYNTEAFF.

This clonotype was seen many times. The CDR3 DNA is TGTGCCATCAGGACCCGGGACAGGGGGTATGAGCAGTACTTC. Its protein is CAIRTRDRGYEQYF. The chain combines TRBV10-3 with TRBJ2-7, with 11 bases identical to TRBD1. Germline CDR1 reads ENHRY; CDR2 reads SYGVKD. CDR3 length: 14 amino acids. After removal of 6 bases from V and 7 bases from J, the junction contained 8 bases not matched to a gene.

The table lists this clonotype with many counts. This chain links TRBV6-1 with TRBJ2-5; D is uncertain. The CDR3 has 13 amino acids. CDR1 is MNHNS, CDR2 SASEGT, per germline. The V gene lost 2 bases and the J gene lost 5 bases, with 9 bases spanning the gap. The DNA for the CDR3 is TGTGCCAGCAGTGAATCTTTGGGGGAGACCCAGTACTTC. Its protein product is CASSESLGETQYF.

A few counts support this clonotype. The chain joins TRBV6-1 to TRBJ2-3; a possible D gene is TRBD1 (5 bases). The length of the CDR3 is 14 residues. Germline V gives CDR1 MNHNS, CDR2 SASEGT. The V and J ends lost 7 bases and 0 bases respectively, with 11 bases between them. The CDR3 loop is CASNWTPSTDTQYF. The DNA of the CDR3 is TGTGCCAGCAATTGGACACCCAGCACAGATACGCAGTATTTT.

This clonotype was picked up a small number of times. The chain joins TRBV27 to TRBJ2-7; D is unresolved. The CDR3 totals 17 residues. Germline V gene sequence: CDR1 MNHEY, CDR2 SMNVEV (reference sequence). Deletions cut 0 bases from V and 0 bases from J, with 15 bases between. This CDR3 is CASSLSPGLARSYEQYF. In nucleotides, the CDR3 is TGTGCCAGCAGTTTATCTCCCGGCCTGGCACGCTCCTACGAGCAGTACTTC.

Notes on this clonotype: A much bigger clone sits one base away, suggesting this may be a read error. In DNA form, the CDR3 reads TGTGCCAGCAGGGCGGGACTAGCGGCTCTACTCACAGATGCGCAGTATTTT. Encoded protein: CASRAGLAALLTDAQYF. This sequence joins TRBV7-9 and TRBJ2-3; 11 bases are shared with TRBD2. Germline CDR1 and CDR2: SEHNR and FQNEAQ (reference sequence). The CDR3 covers 17 residues.

This clonotype was recorded many times. At one boundary the junction diverges from the germline segment, which might be a read error. The chain joins TRBV5-5 to TRBJ1-2; 9 bases map to TRBD1. The CDR3 is 15 amino acids. CDR1 SGHKS and CDR2 YYEKEE come from the germline V gene (reference sequence). In DNA, the CDR3 is TGCGCCAGCAGCTTACTACAGGGGGCAGGGGACGGCTACACCTTC. Its protein product is CASSLLQGAGDGYTF.

This clonotype was counted ten times or more. The chain combines TRBV12-3 or TRBV12-4 with TRBJ2-3; 8 nucleotides agree with TRBD2. J lost 6 bases, V lost 5 bases, and 7 bases had no gene match. The CDR3 runs to 14 residues. The CDR3, as DNA: TGTGCCAGCAGTCCGGGGGGGCTTGGGGATACGCAGTATTTT. Protein sequence: CASSPGGLGDTQYF.

This clonotype was seen many times. CDR3 DNA sequence: TGTGCCATCAGTGAGGCGCAGGGCGATGGCTACACCTTC. It is translated as CAISEAQGDGYTF. This sequence joins TRBV10-3 and TRBJ1-2, with D possibly being TRBD1 (5 bases). V lost 2 bases and J lost 6, with 10 bases in between. The CDR3 loop spans 13 amino acids. Germline CDR1 is ENHRY and CDR2 is SYGVKD.

V gene TRBV3-1 combines with J gene TRBJ2-5; maybe TRBD2 (6 bases). Germline CDR1 and CDR2: LGHDT and YNNKEL (reference sequence). The CDR3 covers 16 residues. V lost 4 bases, J lost 5 bases, and 20 bases lay in between. CDR3 residues: CASSLTSGKALETQYF. CDR3 sequence (DNA): TGTGCCAGCAGCCTGACTAGTGGGAAGGCCTTGGAGACCCAGTACTTC.

The V call is TRBV4-3, the J call TRBJ1-2; TRBD1 matches at 9 bases. CDR3 length: 15 amino acids. The V gene's germline CDR1 is LGHNA and CDR2 YSLEER. With 4 bases clipped from V and 8 bases from J, the junction kept 11 bases outside the gene matches. CDR3 residues: CASSPGQGFGWGYTF. The CDR3 DNA is TGCGCCAGCAGCCCGGGACAGGGCTTCGGATGGGGCTACACCTTC.

This clonotype has a count of ten or more. The chain links TRBV7-2 to TRBJ2-1, with TRBD1 matching over 9 bases. Trimming removed 5 bases from V and 6 bases from J; junction bases left unmatched: 11. CDR3 size: 16 residues. Germline V gives CDR1 SGHTA, CDR2 FQGNSA. The CDR3 here is CASSPTPRTGANEQFF. CDR3 bases: TGTGCCAGCAGCCCTACACCCCGGACAGGGGCCAATGAGCAGTTCTTC.

The chain carries TRBV28 and TRBJ2-5; D gene ambiguous. Germline CDR1 MDHEN, CDR2 SYDVKM. The CDR3 is made up of 13 amino acids. V lost 6 bases and J 2 bases, leaving 10 bases between the germline ends. CDR3 amino acids: CASSFMGQETQYF. The CDR3 region has the DNA TGTGCCAGCAGCTTCATGGGGCAAGAGACCCAGTACTTC.

This clonotype has just a few counts. This chain joins TRBV27 and TRBJ2-7; either TRBD1 or TRBD2 may fit D (6 bases each). V was trimmed by 8 bases and J by 5 bases, leaving 16 bases between them. This CDR3 region has 13 residues. Germline V CDR1 and CDR2: MNHEY, SMNVEV (reference sequence). Here the CDR3 DNA reads TGTGCCAGCGGTGGCCGGGGGCGGAACGAGCAGTACTTC. Its protein product is CASGGRGRNEQYF.

The J gene is TRBJ2-7, the V gene TRBV28; D is possibly TRBD2 (6 bases). The CDR3 extends over 11 amino acids. The V end was cut by 7 bases, the J end by 4 bases, with 8 bases between. Looked up from germline, CDR1 is MDHEN and CDR2 is SYDVKM. The CDR3 region is CASISGYEQYF. CDR3 nucleotide sequence: TGTGCCAGCATCAGCGGGTACGAGCAGTACTTC.

This clonotype has a count of ten or more. This chain joins TRBV5-5 and TRBJ2-2; possible D gene TRBD2, 5 bases. CDR3 length: 14 residues. The V end lost 0 bases, the J end lost 9 bases, and 12 bases lay between the germline ends. Germline CDR1 reads SGHKS; CDR2 reads YYEKEE (reference sequence). Written as DNA, the CDR3 is TGTGCCAGCAGCTTGGGAGGGTGTCGGCGGGAGCTGTTTTTT. Translating gives CASSLGGCRRELFF.